In this sample, the clone carrying this T cell receptor (beta chain) turned up a few times. No antigen is known for it. This sample is drawn from a study of T cells in Graves' hyperthyroidism and ophthalmopathy. Hyperthyroidism was newly diagnosed in patients aged 18 to 65 (duration under 2 months). Template material for amplifying TCR beta CDR3 regions consisted of RNA transcripts. First-round RT-PCR targeting the TCR CDR3 was performed with the HTBI primer set. One entry per CDR3 protein, called by TCRdb with MiXCR from the multiplex PCR reads. The repertoire holds around 290,000 distinct CDR3 sequences, with roughly an eighth as singletons. Whole-study results and caveats: Blood also showed most of the thyroid clonotypes that were expanded above 0.001.

CDR3 length equals 14 residues. The V end was cut by 5 bases, the J end by 2 bases, with 12 bases between. The rearrangement links TRBV12-3 or TRBV12-4 to TRBJ1-2; D is undetermined. Sequenced sample: blood. This receptor was taken from a woman in her thirties or forties with Graves' hyperthyroidism. CDR3 DNA: TGTGCCAGCAGTGTGGAGGGCACGAACTATGGCTACACCTTC. This codes for CASSVEGTNYGYTF.